This entry lists 20 T cell receptor beta chains sequenced from one sample in a study of T cell responses to AZD1222 COVID-19 vaccine. Data came from immunoSEQ multiplex PCR; TCRdb stores just in-frame clones and leaves some out. The sample yields approximately 110,000 clones, about four fifths seen once. Here the sequenced sample was peripheral blood, taken on day 0 of AZD1222 vaccination. These receptors came from an adult in good health.

The V gene is TRBV12-3 or TRBV12-4, the J gene TRBJ1-5; D gene ambiguous. The CDR3 loop spans 13 amino acids. Trimming took 2 bases from V and 5 from J, leaving 7 bases between them. The CDR3 spells CASSLLPDQPQHF. The CDR3 DNA reads TGTGCCAGCAGTTTACTCCCAGATCAGCCCCAGCATTTT.

The chain uses TRBV12-5 and TRBJ1-1; D is uncertain. Trimming removed 2 bases at V and 4 bases at J, with 11 bases between. Germline V gives CDR1 LGHNT, CDR2 FRNRAP. This CDR3 region has 14 residues. DNA of the CDR3: TGTGCTAGTGGTTTGCCGGGGAGAGGCACTGAAGCTTTCTTT. Amino acid sequence: CASGLPGRGTEAFF.

The J gene is TRBJ2-7, the V gene TRBV10-3, with TRBD1 matching over 7 bases. The V segment lost 2 bases and the J segment 3 bases; nucleotides outside the gene matches: 7. The germline gives CDR1 ENHRY, CDR2 SYGVKD. The CDR3 covers 15 residues. The CDR3 reads CAISEGNRGVYEQYF. CDR3 nucleotides: TGTGCCATCAGTGAGGGGAACAGGGGCGTCTACGAGCAGTACTTC.

The J gene is TRBJ1-3, the V gene TRBV2; D remains ambiguous. Trimming shortened V by 4 bases and J by 0 bases, and 10 bases separated the two germline ends. The length of the CDR3 is 15 residues. CDR1 SNHLY and CDR2 FYNNEI come from the germline V gene. As DNA, the CDR3 is TGTGCCAGCAGTGTCGGCGGATACTCTGGAAACACCATATATTTT. Translating gives CASSVGGYSGNTIYF. Combining the CDR3 with reference TRBV2 and TRBJ1-3 gives the whole variable domain EPEVTQTPSHQVTQMGQEVILRCVPISNHLYFYWYRQILGQKVEFLVSFYNNEISEKSEIFDDQFSVERPDGSNFTLKIRSTKLEDSAMYFCASSVGGYSGNTIYFGEGSWLTVV.

V usage is TRBV27 and J usage is TRBJ2-7; possible D gene TRBD1, 6 bases. The CDR3 runs 13 residues. Trimming removed 5 bases at V and 2 bases at J, with 10 bases between. Per germline, CDR1 MNHEY and CDR2 SMNVEV (reference sequence). The chain's CDR3 is CASSHRETYEQYF. As DNA, the CDR3 is TGTGCCAGCAGTCACAGGGAAACCTACGAGCAGTACTTC.

The CDR3 nucleotides read TGTGCCAGCAGCTTAGGCCAACTAGAAGGGCAGTTCTTC. Translation gives CASSLGQLEGQFF. The chain employs TRBV11-2 and TRBJ2-1; D possibly corresponds to TRBD2 (5 bases). Trimming shortened V by 1 base and J by 12 bases, and 13 bases separated the two germline ends. CDR3 length: 13 amino acids. Germline values: CDR1 SGHAT, CDR2 FQNNGV.

This rearrangement joins TRBV11-2 to TRBJ1-4; D might be TRBD1 (6 bases). V shed 4 bases and J shed 7 bases, with 19 bases lying between them. Germline V CDR1 and CDR2: SGHAT, FQNNGV. The CDR3 totals 16 residues. CDR3 protein: CASSSQPGTNSEKLFF. The CDR3 region has the DNA TGTGCCAGCAGCTCACAACCCGGGACAAATTCTGAAAAACTGTTTTTT.

The rearrangement uses TRBV10-3 and TRBJ2-3; D gene unclear. Germline assignment: CDR1 ENHRY and CDR2 SYGVKD. The V end lost 8 bases, the J end lost 0 bases, and 3 bases lay between the germline ends. The CDR3 runs to 11 residues. The CDR3 sequence is CAIGSTDTQYF. The CDR3 nucleotides are TGTGCCATCGGCAGCACAGATACGCAGTATTTT.

CDR3 region: CASSIDGQGFDGYTF. DNA for the CDR3: TGTGCCAGTAGTATAGATGGGCAGGGGTTTGATGGCTACACCTTC. V gene TRBV19 combines with J gene TRBJ1-2, with a tentative D call TRBD1 (6 bases). The CDR3 is 15 amino acids. The germline gives CDR1 LNHDA, CDR2 SQIVND (reference sequence). Trimming took off 0 bases at V and 6 bases at J, with 14 bases between the two ends.

The rearrangement joins TRBV4-3 to TRBJ1-2; D remains ambiguous. V lost 3 bases to trimming and J lost 4 bases, with 12 bases between them. Germline lookup yields CDR1 LGHNA and CDR2 YSLEER. The CDR3 length is 14 residues. CDR3 residues: CASSQSLQTYGYTF. The CDR3 bases are TGCGCCAGCAGCCAGTCCCTGCAGACCTATGGCTACACCTTC.

The chain recombines TRBV10-3 with TRBJ1-2; possible D gene TRBD1, 5 bases. CDR3 length: 12 amino acids. V was cut by 4 bases and J by 8 bases, with 11 bases left in between. Germline assignment: CDR1 ENHRY and CDR2 SYGVKD. In DNA form, the CDR3 reads TGTGCCATCAGTGGGAATAACAGGGGCTACACCTTC. This codes for CAISGNNRGYTF.

The chain combines TRBV28 with TRBJ2-1; 7 bases align to TRBD1. The CDR3 sequence is 13 residues long. Germline V gene sequence: CDR1 MDHEN, CDR2 SYDVKM. V gave up 5 bases and J gave up 11 bases; unmatched junction bases: 9. This chain's CDR3 is CASSNPGQDQQFF. The CDR3 DNA is TGTGCCAGCAGTAATCCCGGACAGGATCAGCAGTTCTTC.

This rearrangement joins TRBV5-1 to TRBJ1-5; no firm D call. Germline V CDR1 and CDR2: SGHRS, YFSETQ. The V gene lost 4 bases and the J gene lost 3 bases, with 14 bases spanning the gap. The CDR3 length is 15 residues. CDR3 nucleotide sequence: TGCGCCAGCAGCCTAGAGGGCAGATACAATCAGCCCCAGCATTTT. Its protein product is CASSLEGRYNQPQHF.

CDR3 protein: CASSSKPNTEAFF. CDR3 DNA sequence: TGTGCCAGCAGCTCAAAGCCGAACACTGAAGCTTTCTTT. The rearrangement uses TRBV11-2 and TRBJ1-1; D not resolved. The CDR3 has 13 amino acids. V shed 4 bases and J shed 1 base, with 7 bases lying between them. Germline loops: CDR1 SGHAT, CDR2 FQNNGV.

V and J are TRBV19 and TRBJ2-1, with TRBD1 as a possible D gene (6 bases). The CDR3 has 15 amino acids. Trimming cost V 3 bases and J 0 bases, with 9 bases left between them. Germline loops: CDR1 LNHDA, CDR2 SQIVND (reference sequence). This chain's CDR3 is CASSIEGDSYNEQFF. CDR3 nucleotides: TGTGCCAGTAGTATTGAGGGGGACTCCTACAATGAGCAGTTCTTC.

This chain uses TRBV4-3 with TRBJ2-3, with D unresolved. CDR1 and CDR2 (germline): LGHNA, YSLEER. The CDR3 sequence is 14 residues long. V gave up 1 base and J gave up 10 bases, with 15 bases separating them. DNA for the CDR3: TGCGCCAGCAGCCAAGGCCAGGAGTGGGATCCGCAGTATTTT. It codes for CASSQGQEWDPQYF.

The rearrangement uses TRBV29-1 and TRBJ1-2, with TRBD1 matching 7 bases. Trimming removed 6 bases from V and 4 bases from J; junction bases left unmatched: 8. Germline CDR1 reads SQVTM; CDR2 reads ANQGSEA. The CDR3 has 13 amino acids. The CDR3 sequence: CSVARTGGYGYTF. CDR3 nucleotide sequence: TGCAGCGTAGCAAGGACAGGAGGCTATGGCTACACCTTC.

The J gene is TRBJ1-1, the V gene TRBV24-1; D possibly corresponds to TRBD1 (6 bases). In germline, CDR1 is KGHDR, CDR2 SFDVKD. The CDR3 has 11 residues. Trimming pared 10 bases from V and 4 bases from J, leaving 9 bases between. CDR3 in amino acids: CATVRGTEAFF. CDR3 DNA sequence: TGTGCCACAGTCAGGGGCACTGAAGCTTTCTTT.

The chain has TRBV18 and TRBJ2-3, with TRBD2 identical over 11 bases. CDR1 KGHSH and CDR2 LQKENI come from the germline V gene. The CDR3 contains 16 residues. V shed 2 bases, J shed 3 bases, and the junction held 4 bases outside the gene matches. CDR3 sequence reads: CASSPIAGGQTDTQYF. CDR3 nucleotides: TGTGCCAGCTCACCAATAGCGGGGGGGCAGACAGATACGCAGTATTTT.

The chain is built from TRBV5-4 and TRBJ1-6, with TRBD1 as a possible D gene (6 bases). Germline CDR1 and CDR2: SGHNT and YYREEE (reference sequence). V was shortened by 0 bases and J by 7 bases, with 11 bases between the two germline ends. The CDR3 sequence is 15 residues long. CDR3 nucleotides: TGTGCCAGCAGCTTGGGAGGGGGGAACAATTCACCCCTCCACTTT. Translating it yields CASSLGGGNNSPLHF.